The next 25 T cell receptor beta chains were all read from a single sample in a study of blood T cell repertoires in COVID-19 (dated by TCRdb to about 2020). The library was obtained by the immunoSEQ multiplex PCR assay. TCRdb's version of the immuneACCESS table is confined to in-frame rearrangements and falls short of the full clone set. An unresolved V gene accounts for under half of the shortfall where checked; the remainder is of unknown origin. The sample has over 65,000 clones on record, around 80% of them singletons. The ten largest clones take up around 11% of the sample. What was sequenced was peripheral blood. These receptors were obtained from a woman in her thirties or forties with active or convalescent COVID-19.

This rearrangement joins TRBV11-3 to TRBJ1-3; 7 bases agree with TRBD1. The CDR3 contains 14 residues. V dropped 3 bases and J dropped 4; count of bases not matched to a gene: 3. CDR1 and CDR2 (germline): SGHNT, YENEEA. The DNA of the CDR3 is TGTGCCAGCAGCTTTCGGGACAGAGGAAACACCATATATTTT. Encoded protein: CASSFRDRGNTIYF.

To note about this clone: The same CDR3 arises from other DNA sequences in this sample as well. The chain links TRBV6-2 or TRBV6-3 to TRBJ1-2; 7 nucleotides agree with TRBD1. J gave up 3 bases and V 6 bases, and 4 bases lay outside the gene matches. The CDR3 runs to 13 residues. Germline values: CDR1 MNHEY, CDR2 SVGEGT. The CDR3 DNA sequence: TGTGCCAGCAGCCCAACAGGGGACTATGGCTACACCTTC. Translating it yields CASSPTGDYGYTF.

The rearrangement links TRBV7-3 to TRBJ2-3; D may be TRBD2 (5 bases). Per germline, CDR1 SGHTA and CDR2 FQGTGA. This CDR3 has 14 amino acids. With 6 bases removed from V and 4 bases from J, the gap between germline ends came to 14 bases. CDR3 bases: TGTGCCAGCAGAACTAGTCCCAACGCAGATACGCAGTATTTT. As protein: CASRTSPNADTQYF.

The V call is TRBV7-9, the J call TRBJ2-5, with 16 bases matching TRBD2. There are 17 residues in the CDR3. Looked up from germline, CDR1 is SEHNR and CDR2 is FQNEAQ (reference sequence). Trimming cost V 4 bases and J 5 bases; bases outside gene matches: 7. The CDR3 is CASSSGLAGGPWETQYF. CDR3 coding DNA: TGTGCCAGCAGCTCGGGACTAGCGGGAGGGCCTTGGGAGACCCAGTACTTC. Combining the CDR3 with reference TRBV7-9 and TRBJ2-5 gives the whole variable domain DTGVSQNPRHKITKRGQNVTFRCDPISEHNRLYWYRQTLGQGPEFLTYFQNEAQLEKSRLLSDRFSAERPKGSFSTLEIQRTEQGDSAMYLCASSSGLAGGPWETQYFGPGTRLLVL.

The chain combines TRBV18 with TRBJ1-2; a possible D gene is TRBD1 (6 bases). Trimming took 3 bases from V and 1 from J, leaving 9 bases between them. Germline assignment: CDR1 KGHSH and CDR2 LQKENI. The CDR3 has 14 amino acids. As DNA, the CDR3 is TGTGCCAGCTCACCGGGGGGGCGTAACTATGGCTACACCTTC. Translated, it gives CASSPGGRNYGYTF.

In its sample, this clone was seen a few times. The CDR3: CASSSLAGGVQDTQYF. DNA for the CDR3: TGCGCCAGCAGCTCATTAGCGGGGGGGGTTCAAGATACGCAGTATTTT. V usage is TRBV5-1 and J usage is TRBJ2-3, with 11 bases matching TRBD2. Germline values: CDR1 SGHRS, CDR2 YFSETQ. After removal of 3 bases from V and 5 bases from J, the junction contained 8 bases not matched to a gene. The CDR3 totals 16 residues. Full variable domain (remainder filled in from reference TRBV5-1 and TRBJ2-3): KAGVTQTPRYLIKTRGQQVTLSCSPISGHRSVSWYQQTPGQGLQFLFEYFSETQRNKGNFPGRFSGRQFSNSRSEMNVSTLELGDSALYLCASSSLAGGVQDTQYFGPGTRLTVL.

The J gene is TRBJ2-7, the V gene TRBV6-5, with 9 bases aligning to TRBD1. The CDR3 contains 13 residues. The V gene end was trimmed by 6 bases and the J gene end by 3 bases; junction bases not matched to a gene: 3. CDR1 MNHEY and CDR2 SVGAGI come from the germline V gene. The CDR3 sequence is CASSPTGGYEQYF. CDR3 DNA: TGTGCCAGCAGCCCGACAGGGGGCTACGAGCAGTACTTC.

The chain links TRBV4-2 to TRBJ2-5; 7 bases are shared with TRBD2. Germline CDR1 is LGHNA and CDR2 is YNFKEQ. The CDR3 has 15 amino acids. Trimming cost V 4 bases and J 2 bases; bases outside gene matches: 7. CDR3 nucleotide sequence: TGTGCCAGCAGCCGAGGGACTATTGAACAAGAGACCCAGTACTTC. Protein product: CASSRGTIEQETQYF.

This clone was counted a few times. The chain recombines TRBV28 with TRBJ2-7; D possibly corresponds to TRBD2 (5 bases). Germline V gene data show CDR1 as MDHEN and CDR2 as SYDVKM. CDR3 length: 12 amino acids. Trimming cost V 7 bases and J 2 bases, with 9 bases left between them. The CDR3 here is CASTGVAYEQYF. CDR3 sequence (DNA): TGTGCCAGCACCGGGGTCGCCTACGAGCAGTACTTC.

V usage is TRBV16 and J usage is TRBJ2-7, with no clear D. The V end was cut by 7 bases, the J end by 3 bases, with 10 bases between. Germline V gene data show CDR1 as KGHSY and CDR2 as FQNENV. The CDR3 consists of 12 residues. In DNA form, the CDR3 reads TGTGCCAGCACCCAGTCGGGCTACGAGCAGTACTTC. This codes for CASTQSGYEQYF. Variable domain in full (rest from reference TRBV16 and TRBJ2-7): GEEVAQTPKHLVRGEGQKAKLYCAPIKGHSYVFWYQQVLKNEFKFLISFQNENVFDETGMPKERFSAKCLPNSPCSLEIQATKLEDSAVYFCASTQSGYEQYFGPGTRLTVT.

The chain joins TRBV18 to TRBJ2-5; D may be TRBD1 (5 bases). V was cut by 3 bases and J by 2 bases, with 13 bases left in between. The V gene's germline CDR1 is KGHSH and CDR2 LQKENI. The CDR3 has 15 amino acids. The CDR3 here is CASSPTWGPQETQYF. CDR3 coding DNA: TGTGCCAGCTCACCTACATGGGGCCCTCAAGAGACCCAGTACTTC.

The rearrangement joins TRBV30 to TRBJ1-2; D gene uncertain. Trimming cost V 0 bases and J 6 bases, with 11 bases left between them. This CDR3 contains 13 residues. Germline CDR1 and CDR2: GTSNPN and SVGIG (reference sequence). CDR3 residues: CAWSVGHQDGYTF. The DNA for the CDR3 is TGTGCCTGGAGTGTAGGTCATCAGGATGGCTACACCTTC.

In DNA, the CDR3 is TGTGCCAGCAGCTTTAATCGGGGAGATACGCAGTATTTT. Translated, it gives CASSFNRGDTQYF. This chain joins TRBV5-6 and TRBJ2-3; tentatively, D is TRBD2 (5 bases). The CDR3 is made up of 13 amino acids. Germline V gene data show CDR1 as SGHDT and CDR2 as YYEEEE. The V end lost 2 bases, the J end lost 5 bases, and 9 bases lay between the germline ends.

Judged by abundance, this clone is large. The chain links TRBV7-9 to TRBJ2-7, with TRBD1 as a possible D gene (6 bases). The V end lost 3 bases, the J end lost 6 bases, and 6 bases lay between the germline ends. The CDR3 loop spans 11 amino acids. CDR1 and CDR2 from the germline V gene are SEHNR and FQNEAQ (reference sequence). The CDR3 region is CASSFRGEQYF. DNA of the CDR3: TGTGCCAGCAGCTTCAGGGGCGAGCAGTACTTC.

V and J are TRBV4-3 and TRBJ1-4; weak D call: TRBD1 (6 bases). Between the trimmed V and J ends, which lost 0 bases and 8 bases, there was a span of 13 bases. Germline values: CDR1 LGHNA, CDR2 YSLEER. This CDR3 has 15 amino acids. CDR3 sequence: CASSQESAGEEKLFF. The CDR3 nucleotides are TGCGCCAGCAGCCAAGAGTCGGCAGGGGAGGAAAAACTGTTTTTT.

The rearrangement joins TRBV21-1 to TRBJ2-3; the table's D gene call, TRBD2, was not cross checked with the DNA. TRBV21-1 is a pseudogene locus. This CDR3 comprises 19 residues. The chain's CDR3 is CASSNPRRSGRGGTDTQYF. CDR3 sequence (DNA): TGTGCCAGCAGCAATCCCAGGAGAAGCGGGAGAGGGGGCACAGATACGCAGTATTTT.

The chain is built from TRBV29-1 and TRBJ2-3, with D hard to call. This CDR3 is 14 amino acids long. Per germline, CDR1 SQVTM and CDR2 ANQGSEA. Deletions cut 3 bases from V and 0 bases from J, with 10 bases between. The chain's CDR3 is CSVDRFTSTDTQYF. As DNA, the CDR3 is TGCAGCGTTGACAGGTTTACTAGCACAGATACGCAGTATTTT.

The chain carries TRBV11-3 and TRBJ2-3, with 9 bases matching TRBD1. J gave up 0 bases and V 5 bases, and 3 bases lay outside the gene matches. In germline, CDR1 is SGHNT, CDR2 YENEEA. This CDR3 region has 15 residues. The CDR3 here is CASSQGTGSTDTQYF. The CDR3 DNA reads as TGTGCCAGCAGCCAGGGGACAGGGAGCACAGATACGCAGTATTTT.

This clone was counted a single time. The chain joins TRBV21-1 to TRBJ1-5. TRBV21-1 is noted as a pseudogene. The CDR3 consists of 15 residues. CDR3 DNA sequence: TGTGCCAGCAGCATAAAAACCAAGCCTAATCAGCCCCAGCATTTT. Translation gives CASSIKTKPNQPQHF.

CDR3: CASSSGSEGLHNEQFF. DNA for the CDR3: TGTGCCAGCAGTTCGGGTAGCGAGGGACTACACAATGAGCAGTTCTTC. The rearrangement uses TRBV28 and TRBJ2-1; 7 nucleotides match TRBD2. This CDR3 comprises 16 residues. V dropped 4 bases and J dropped 5; count of bases not matched to a gene: 11. The germline V gene encodes CDR1 MDHEN and CDR2 SYDVKM.

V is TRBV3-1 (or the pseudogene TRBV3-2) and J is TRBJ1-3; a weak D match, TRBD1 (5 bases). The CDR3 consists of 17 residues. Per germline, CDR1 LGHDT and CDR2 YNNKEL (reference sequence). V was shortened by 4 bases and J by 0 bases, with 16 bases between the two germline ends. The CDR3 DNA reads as TGTGCCAGCAGCCCTTGGAGGGGACCCCTCTCTGGAAACACCATATATTTT. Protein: CASSPWRGPLSGNTIYF.

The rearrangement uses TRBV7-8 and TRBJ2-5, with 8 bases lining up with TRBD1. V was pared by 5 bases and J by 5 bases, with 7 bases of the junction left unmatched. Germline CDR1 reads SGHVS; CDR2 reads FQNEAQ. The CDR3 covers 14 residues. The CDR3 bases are TGTGCCAGCAGCCACGACAGGGGTGAGGAGACCCAGTACTTC. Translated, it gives CASSHDRGEETQYF.

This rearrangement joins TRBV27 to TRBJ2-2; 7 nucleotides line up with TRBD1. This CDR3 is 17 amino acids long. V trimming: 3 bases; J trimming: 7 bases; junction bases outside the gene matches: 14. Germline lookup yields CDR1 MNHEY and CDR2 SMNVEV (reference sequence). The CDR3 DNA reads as TGTGCCAGCAGTTTGCCCCCGACAGGGTCCCCCGGCGGGGAGCTGTTTTTT. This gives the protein CASSLPPTGSPGGELFF.

CDR3 in amino acids: CASSPQGGETQYF. CDR3 in DNA: TGTGCCAGTAGTCCGCAGGGGGGAGAGACCCAGTACTTC. The gene calls are TRBV19 and TRBJ2-5, with D perhaps TRBD1 (7 bases). The length of the CDR3 is 13 residues. V lost 5 bases, J lost 4 bases, and 11 bases lay in between. Looked up from germline, CDR1 is LNHDA and CDR2 is SQIVND (reference sequence). The full variable domain, in which reference TRBV19 and TRBJ2-5 provide the parts outside the CDR3, is DGGITQSPKYLFRKEGQNVTLSCEQNLNHDAMYWYRQDPGQGLRLIYYSQIVNDFQKGDIAEGYSVSREKKESFPLTVTSAQKNPTAFYLCASSPQGGETQYFGPGTRLLVL.

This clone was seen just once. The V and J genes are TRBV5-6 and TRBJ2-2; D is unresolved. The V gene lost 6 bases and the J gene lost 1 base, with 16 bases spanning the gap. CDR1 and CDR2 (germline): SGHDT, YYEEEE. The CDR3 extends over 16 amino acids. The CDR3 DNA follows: TGTGCCAGCACCCTGAGCGCAGTCAGGAACACCGGGGAGCTGTTTTTT. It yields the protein CASTLSAVRNTGELFF.